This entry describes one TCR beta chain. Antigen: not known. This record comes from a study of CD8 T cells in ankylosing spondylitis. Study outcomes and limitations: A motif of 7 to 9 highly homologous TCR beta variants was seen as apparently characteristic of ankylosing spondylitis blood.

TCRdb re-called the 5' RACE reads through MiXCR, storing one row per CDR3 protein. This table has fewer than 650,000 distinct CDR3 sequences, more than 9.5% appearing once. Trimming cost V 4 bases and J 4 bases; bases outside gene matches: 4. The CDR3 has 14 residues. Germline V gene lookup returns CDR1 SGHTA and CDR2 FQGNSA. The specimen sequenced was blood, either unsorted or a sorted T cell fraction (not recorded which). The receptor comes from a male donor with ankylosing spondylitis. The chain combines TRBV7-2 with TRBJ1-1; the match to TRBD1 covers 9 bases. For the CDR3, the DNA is TGTGCCAGCAGCTACCTGACAGGGGGCACTGAAGCTTTCTTT. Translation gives CASSYLTGGTEAFF. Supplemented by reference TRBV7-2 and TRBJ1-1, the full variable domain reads GAGVSQSPSNKVTEKGKDVELRCDPISGHTALYWYRQSLGQGLEFLIYFQGNSAPDKSGLPSDRFSAERTGGSVSTLTIQRTQQEDSAVYLCASSYLTGGTEAFFGQGTRLTVV.